This T cell receptor (beta chain) was captured in a study of response to subunit inactivated influenza vaccine. The table lists this clonotype with many counts. Its cognate antigen is unknown. The study, taken as a whole, reports: Each seasonal influenza vaccination recruits few new T cells, the authors suggested.

V gave up 3 bases and J gave up 6 bases; unmatched junction bases: 17. The CDR3 is 21 residues long. One entry per CDR3 protein, called by TCRdb with MiXCR from the RT-PCR reads. Of about 180,000 distinct CDR3 sequences listed, about a tenth were seen once; the top ten hold approximately 11%. The input for sequencing was non-naive T cells sorted from PBMCs, taken on the day of vaccination. The chain has TRBV12-3 or TRBV12-4 and TRBJ2-1, with 16 positions matching TRBD2. The source of this sequence is a man aged 45-60 years who received an inactivated influenza vaccine. The CDR3 region has the DNA TGTGCCAGCAGTTTTAGGGGACTAGCGGGAGGGCTTCAAGGTTCTAGCAATGAGCAGTTCTTC. Encoded protein: CASSFRGLAGGLQGSSNEQFF.